The clone carrying this TCR beta chain came up a few times. Antigen: not known. Two oligonucleotides, mixed equimolar, formed the beta constant-region primer covering TRBC1 and TRBC2. Four rounds of PCR amplified the ligated cDNA using nested alpha and beta constant-region primers plus SP2. TCRdb itself ran the UMI-ligation and nested PCR reads through MiXCR, one entry per CDR3 protein. The sample gives 120,000 to 150,000 distinct CDR3 sequences, approximately 20% of which show up once; roughly 0.63% is in the top ten. This sample is drawn from a study of naive and memory T cell subsets. V dropped 4 bases and J dropped 2; count of bases not matched to a gene: 11. The CDR3 contains 16 residues. CDR1 MGHRA and CDR2 YSYEKL come from the germline V gene. Study-level points and caveats: Naive repertoires, especially CD8, held a few larger clonotypes, possibly memory cells re-expressing CD45RA.

Sequenced sample: naive CD8+ T cells from blood. The source is a human donor in good health. V and J are TRBV4-1 and TRBJ2-7; 7 bases are shared with TRBD1. This chain's CDR3 is CASSLTEMTGPYEQYF. CDR3 bases: TGCGCCAGCAGCCTTACCGAGATGACAGGGCCCTACGAGCAGTACTTC.